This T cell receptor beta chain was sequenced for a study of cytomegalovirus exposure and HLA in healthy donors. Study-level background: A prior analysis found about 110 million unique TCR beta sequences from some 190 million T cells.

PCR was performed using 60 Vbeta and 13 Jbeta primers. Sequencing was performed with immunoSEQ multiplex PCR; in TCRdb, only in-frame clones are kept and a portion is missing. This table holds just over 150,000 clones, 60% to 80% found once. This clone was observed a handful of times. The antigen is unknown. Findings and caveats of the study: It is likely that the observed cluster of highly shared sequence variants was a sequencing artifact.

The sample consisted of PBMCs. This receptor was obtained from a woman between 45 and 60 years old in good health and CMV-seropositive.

The CDR3 spells CAWRWATRGGYTF. In nucleotides, the CDR3 is TGTGCCTGGAGGTGGGCCACCCGGGGTGGCTACACCTTC. The chain couples TRBV30 to TRBJ1-2; D not certain. This CDR3 comprises 13 residues. CDR1 and CDR2 (germline): GTSNPN, SVGIG (reference sequence). Trimming shortened V by 3 bases and J by 7 bases, and 15 bases separated the two germline ends.